This T cell receptor (beta chain) was sequenced for a study of T cells in Graves' hyperthyroidism and ophthalmopathy. Study-level findings and limits: Most clonotypes expanded in thyroid above 0.001 were likewise present in blood.

The ends were cut back, 7 bases at V and 4 bases at J, with 23 bases in the middle. This CDR3 is 15 amino acids long. Germline V CDR1 and CDR2: SQVTM, ANQGSEA. A word on this clonotype: Antigen unknown.

The source material, RNA transcripts, was used to amplify TCR beta CDR3 regions. HTBI primers were used for first-round RT-PCR of the TCR CDR3. TCRdb analysed the multiplex PCR reads with MiXCR anew, one entry per CDR3 protein. The sample contains some 500,000 distinct CDR3 sequences, 24% of which appear only once. Exclusion criteria comprised uncontrolled infection, other autoimmune disease, pregnancy or lactation. This sequence originates from a woman in her twenties or thirties with Graves' ophthalmopathy. The chain uses TRBV29-1 and TRBJ2-7; D possibly matches TRBD1 or TRBD2 (7 bases each). The sequenced sample was blood. As DNA, the CDR3 is TGCAGCGCCGGGGGGACAGTGACAGGGCGGTACGAGCAGTACTTC. Amino acid sequence: CSAGGTVTGRYEQYF.